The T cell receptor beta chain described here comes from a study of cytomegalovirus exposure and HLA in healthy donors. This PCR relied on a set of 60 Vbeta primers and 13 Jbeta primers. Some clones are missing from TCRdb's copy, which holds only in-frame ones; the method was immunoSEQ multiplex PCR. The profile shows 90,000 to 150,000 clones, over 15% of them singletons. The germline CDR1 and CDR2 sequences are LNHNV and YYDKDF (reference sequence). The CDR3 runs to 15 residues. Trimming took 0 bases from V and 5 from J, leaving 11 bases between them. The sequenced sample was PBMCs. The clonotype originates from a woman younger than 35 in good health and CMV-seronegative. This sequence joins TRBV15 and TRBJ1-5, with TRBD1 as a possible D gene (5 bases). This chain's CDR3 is CATSRDTGRDQPQHF. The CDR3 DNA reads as TGTGCCACCAGCAGAGATACAGGCCGGGATCAGCCCCAGCATTTT.